Listed below are T cell receptor beta chains from one sample, sequenced in a study of blood T cell repertoires in COVID-19. Generated by immunoSEQ multiplex PCR, the TCRdb table keeps only in-frame clones and is missing some. The table includes approximately 27,000 clones, 80% to 90% detected once. Material for sequencing was peripheral blood. The receptors derive from a man between 65 and 85 years old with acute or convalescent COVID-19. The conserved cysteine and the conserved F or W are not part of the CDR3 here.

j_gene	v_gene	CDR3aa
TRBJ2-2	TRBV28	ASSYLNFRRGKTGELF
TRBJ1-1	TRBV2	ASDQGTEAF
TRBJ2-7	TRBV7-3	ASSQIPGQAEAEQY
TRBJ2-1	TRBV12-5	ASGLTGNEQF
TRBJ2-5	TRBV3-1/TRBV3-2	ASSQEGGTSLQETQY
TRBJ2-5	TRBV9	ASSPGQGDRETQY
TRBJ1-4	TRBV18	ASSPRSGINEKLF
TRBJ2-5	TRBV3-1/TRBV3-2	ASSHRTAGAQY
TRBJ1-1	TRBV28	ASRATGMNTEAF
TRBJ1-3	TRBV20-1	SVTQTDTIY
TRBJ1-1	TRBV27	ASSFISAGKSEAF
TRBJ2-5	TRBV11-2	ASSLQGEETQY
TRBJ2-2	TRBV7-6	ASSLTSGTENTGELF
TRBJ2-2	TRBV7-2	ASSPYSGELF
TRBJ1-6	TRBV5-1	ASSLAGYDSPLH
TRBJ2-5	TRBV5-1	ASSPGASGSTWETQY
TRBJ2-2	TRBV18	ASSPRQVYNTGELF
TRBJ2-5	TRBV27	ASSLYPGQTQY
TRBJ2-6	TRBV27	ASSLDRQGANVLT
TRBJ2-5	TRBV7-3	ASSPTGLQETQY